These 22 T cell receptor beta chains were sequenced from one sample in a study of CD8+CD57+ T cells in acquired aplastic anemia. Genomic DNA, the template, was used for profiling of the TCR beta VDJ and CDR3. A single record per CDR3 protein comes from TCRdb applying MiXCR to the reads. The sample records fewer than 200,000 distinct CDR3 sequences, approximately 40% being singletons. The material sequenced was sorted CD4+, CD8+, or CD8+CD57+ T cells (not recorded which) from PBMCs. Receptors were obtained from a human donor in good health.

Many counts were recorded for this clonotype. In nucleotides, the CDR3 is TGCAGTGCTTTGGACAGACGAAACACTGAAGCTTTCTTT. Its translation is CSALDRRNTEAFF. This rearrangement joins TRBV20-1 to TRBJ1-1; D may be TRBD1 (6 bases). This CDR3 is 13 amino acids long. V lost 5 bases, J lost 2 bases, and 12 bases lay in between. The germline V gene encodes CDR1 DFQATT and CDR2 SNEGSKA (reference sequence).

The genes are TRBV13 and TRBJ2-1; 8 positions match TRBD1. Germline CDR1 is PRHDT and CDR2 is FYEKMQ (reference sequence). This CDR3 region has 16 residues. V dropped 7 bases and J dropped 6; count of bases not matched to a gene: 14. CDR3 sequence (DNA): TGTGCCAGCATCTTGACACCGGACAGGGTGGGCAATGAGCAGTTCTTC. It yields the protein CASILTPDRVGNEQFF. The complete variable domain, with remaining parts taken from reference TRBV13 and TRBJ2-1, reads AAGVIQSPRHLIKEKRETATLKCYPIPRHDTVYWYQQGPGQDPQFLISFYEKMQSDKGSIPDRFSAQQFSDYHSELNMSSLELGDSALYFCASILTPDRVGNEQFFGPGTRLTVL.

The V gene is TRBV4-1, the J gene TRBJ2-7; 14 bases line up with TRBD2. CDR3 length: 14 amino acids. V was pared by 4 bases and J by 12 bases, with 8 bases of the junction left unmatched. CDR1 is MGHRA and CDR2 is YSYEKL in the germline V gene. For the CDR3, the DNA is TGCGCCAGCAGCCCGCTGGGACTAGCGGGAGAAAGGTACTTC. It codes for CASSPLGLAGERYF.

This chain connects TRBV24-1 to TRBJ2-1; the D gene is possibly TRBD2 (5 bases). Germline V lookup: CDR1 KGHDR, CDR2 SFDVKD. The CDR3 is 15 residues long. The V and J ends lost 5 bases and 6 bases respectively, with 16 bases between them. In nucleotides, the CDR3 is TGTGCCACCAGTGCGTCCGGAGCGGAAGGCAATGAGCAGTTCTTC. Protein product: CATSASGAEGNEQFF.

J is TRBJ1-1 and V is TRBV25-1, with unresolved D. Trimming left V 1 base short and J 5 bases short, with 5 bases between. This CDR3 has 12 amino acids. The V gene's germline CDR1 is MGHDK and CDR2 SYGVNS. CDR3 DNA sequence: TGTGCCAGCAGTGAATTTGTAACTGAAGCTTTCTTT. Its translation: CASSEFVTEAFF.

Turning to this clonotype: A much larger clone lies one base from this, so it may be a read error. The chain couples TRBV10-3 to TRBJ2-1; no clear D. The CDR3 covers 13 residues. Per germline, CDR1 ENHRY and CDR2 SYGVKD. CDR3 in amino acids: CAARHGSYNGQFF. CDR3 in DNA: TGTGCCGCCCGACACGGATCCTACAATGGGCAGTTCTTC.

This clonotype occurred many times. The V gene is TRBV6-1, the J gene TRBJ1-1; D not certain. This CDR3 has 14 residues. The germline V and J ends were trimmed by 6 bases and 3 bases, with 14 bases remaining between them. The V gene's germline CDR1 is MNHNS and CDR2 SASEGT. The CDR3 DNA follows: TGTGCCAGCAGCCTACGGGTCCAATACACTGAAGCTTTCTTT. It codes for CASSLRVQYTEAFF.

The chain combines TRBV24-1 with TRBJ2-1, with TRBD2 identical over 8 bases. CDR1 KGHDR and CDR2 SFDVKD come from the germline V gene. This CDR3 contains 17 residues. V dropped 4 bases and J dropped 7; count of bases not matched to a gene: 14. The CDR3 loop reads CATSDREGDPLQNEQFF. CDR3 DNA: TGTGCCACCAGTGACCGGGAGGGGGACCCCCTCCAGAATGAGCAGTTCTTC.

This clonotype was seen just once. The chain couples TRBV2 to TRBJ1-6; D unclear. Deletions cut 8 bases from V and 8 bases from J, with 13 bases between. The CDR3 is 13 residues long. Germline V CDR1 and CDR2: SNHLY, FYNNEI. CDR3 protein: CASGQSRDSPLHF. DNA of the CDR3: TGTGCCAGCGGCCAAAGCAGAGATTCACCCCTCCACTTT.

V and J are TRBV20-1 and TRBJ2-7; the D call may be TRBD1 or TRBD2 (6 bases each). The CDR3 contains 13 residues. Germline CDR1 DFQATT, CDR2 SNEGSKA (reference sequence). The CDR3 region is CSSIRRGLYEQYF. CDR3 bases: TGCAGCTCTATCAGACGGGGGCTCTACGAGCAGTACTTC.

This rearrangement joins TRBV6-1 to TRBJ2-7, with TRBD1 identical over 7 bases. CDR3 length: 17 amino acids. Germline V lookup: CDR1 MNHNS, CDR2 SASEGT. With V trimmed by 6 bases and J by 0 bases, 14 bases remained unmatched. The chain's CDR3 is CASRDRHTGATSYEQYF. The CDR3 region has the DNA TGTGCCAGCAGAGATCGCCATACAGGGGCTACCTCCTACGAGCAGTACTTC.

A note on this clonotype: The CDR3 end shows no conserved phenylalanine or tryptophan, and so a read error is likely. The V gene is TRBV5-1, the J gene TRBJ1-6, with D hard to call. CDR1 and CDR2 (germline): SGHRS, YFSETQ. V was pared by 4 bases and J by 14 bases, with 16 bases between. The CDR3 sequence is 13 residues long. The CDR3 DNA is TGCGCCAGCAGCCCACCAGATAGCGAATCCCTCCACTCT. Its protein is CASSPPDSESLHS.

The CDR3 here is CASSQYGQGWNEQFF. For the CDR3, the DNA is TGTGCCAGCAGCCAATATGGACAGGGATGGAATGAGCAGTTCTTC. This sequence joins TRBV4-2 and TRBJ2-1; 8 positions agree with TRBD1. From germline, CDR1 is LGHNA and CDR2 YNFKEQ. The CDR3 runs to 15 residues. Trimming took 2 bases from V and 7 from J; bases not matched to a gene: 7.

The rearrangement links TRBV7-6 to TRBJ2-5; no definite D call. Trimming stripped 0 bases from V and 5 bases from J, with 7 bases between. Germline V gene lookup returns CDR1 SGHVS and CDR2 FNYEAQ. This CDR3 is built from 13 residues. The CDR3 spells CASSLASTETQYF. CDR3 sequence (DNA): TGTGCCAGCAGCTTAGCGTCGACGGAGACCCAGTACTTC.

This clonotype has at least ten counts. The chain carries TRBV19 and TRBJ1-5, with TRBD1 identical over 10 bases. Trimming removed 6 bases from V and 2 bases from J; junction bases left unmatched: 10. This CDR3 contains 17 residues. Per the germline V gene, CDR1 is LNHDA and CDR2 is SQIVND (reference sequence). CDR3 sequence reads: CASSTGTGDFGNQPQHF. The DNA for the CDR3 is TGTGCCAGTAGCACCGGGACAGGGGATTTTGGCAATCAGCCCCAGCATTTT.

V and J are TRBV30 and TRBJ2-2, with unresolved D. V lost 1 base, J lost 1 base, and 7 bases lay in between. This CDR3 contains 14 residues. CDR1 is GTSNPN and CDR2 is SVGIG in the germline V gene (reference sequence). CDR3 sequence: CAWSASLNTGELFF. For the CDR3, the DNA is TGTGCCTGGAGTGCCTCGCTGAACACCGGGGAGCTGTTTTTT.

This clonotype was detected ten times or more. The chain combines TRBV12-3 or TRBV12-4 with TRBJ2-7; possible D gene TRBD1, 5 bases. With 5 bases removed from V and 4 bases from J, the gap between germline ends came to 6 bases. The CDR3 runs to 11 residues. The CDR3 reads CASSKGYEQYF. The CDR3 DNA reads TGTGCCAGCAGTAAGGGGTACGAGCAGTACTTC.

This clonotype came up once. This may stem from a read error, because a much larger clone lies one nucleotide away. The J gene is TRBJ2-1, the V gene TRBV14; D is ambiguous. Germline CDR1 is SGHDN and CDR2 is FVKESK. This CDR3 has 15 residues. The CDR3 loop is CASSQDKDVYSEQFF. CDR3 coding DNA: TGTGCCAGCAGCCAAGATAAGGACGTCTACAGTGAGCAGTTCTTC.

V usage is TRBV9 and J usage is TRBJ2-1, with D perhaps TRBD2 (6 bases). CDR3 length equals 15 residues. Looked up from germline, CDR1 is SGDLS and CDR2 is YYNGEE. V was pared by 9 bases and J by 12 bases, with 28 bases between. CDR3 residues: CANESSGTSTDTQFF. The DNA for the CDR3 is TGTGCCAACGAGAGTAGCGGAACTAGCACAGATACGCAGTTCTTC.

In this sample, this clonotype turned up many times. The genes are TRBV7-2 and TRBJ2-1; 7 nucleotides line up with TRBD2. Germline CDR1 reads SGHTA; CDR2 reads FQGNSA. The V gene end was trimmed by 5 bases and the J gene end by 9 bases; junction bases not matched to a gene: 4. The CDR3 totals 12 residues. The CDR3 DNA reads as TGTGCCAGCAGCCGGGACTACCGTGAGCAGTTCTTC. Translating gives CASSRDYREQFF.

V is TRBV11-2 and J is TRBJ2-1, with no clear D. Germline CDR1 reads SGHAT; CDR2 reads FQNNGV. Trimming left V 0 bases short and J 6 bases short, with 6 bases between. The CDR3 is 13 residues long. The CDR3 reads CASSLERTNEQFF. The CDR3 nucleotides read TGTGCCAGCAGCTTAGAACGGACCAATGAGCAGTTCTTC.

This clonotype appeared many times. V gene TRBV6-4 combines with J gene TRBJ1-6; D remains unclear. Germline CDR1 MRHNA, CDR2 SNTAGT. This CDR3 is 12 amino acids long. V lost 6 bases and J 7 bases, leaving 7 bases between the germline ends. The CDR3 nucleotides read TGTGCCAGCAGGGCAGAGAATTCACCCCTCCACTTT. Translated, it gives CASRAENSPLHF.